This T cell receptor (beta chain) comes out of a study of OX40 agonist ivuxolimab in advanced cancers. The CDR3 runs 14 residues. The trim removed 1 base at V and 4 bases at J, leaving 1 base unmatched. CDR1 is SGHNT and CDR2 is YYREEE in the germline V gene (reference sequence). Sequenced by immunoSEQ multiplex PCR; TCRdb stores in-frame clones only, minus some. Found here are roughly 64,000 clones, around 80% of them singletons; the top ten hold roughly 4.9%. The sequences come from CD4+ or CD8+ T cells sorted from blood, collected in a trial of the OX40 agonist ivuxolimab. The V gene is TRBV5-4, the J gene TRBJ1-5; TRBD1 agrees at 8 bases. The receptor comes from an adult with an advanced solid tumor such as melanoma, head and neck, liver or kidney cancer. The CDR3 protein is CASSLWTGNQPQHF. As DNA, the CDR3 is TGTGCCAGCAGCTTGTGGACAGGGAATCAGCCCCAGCATTTT.